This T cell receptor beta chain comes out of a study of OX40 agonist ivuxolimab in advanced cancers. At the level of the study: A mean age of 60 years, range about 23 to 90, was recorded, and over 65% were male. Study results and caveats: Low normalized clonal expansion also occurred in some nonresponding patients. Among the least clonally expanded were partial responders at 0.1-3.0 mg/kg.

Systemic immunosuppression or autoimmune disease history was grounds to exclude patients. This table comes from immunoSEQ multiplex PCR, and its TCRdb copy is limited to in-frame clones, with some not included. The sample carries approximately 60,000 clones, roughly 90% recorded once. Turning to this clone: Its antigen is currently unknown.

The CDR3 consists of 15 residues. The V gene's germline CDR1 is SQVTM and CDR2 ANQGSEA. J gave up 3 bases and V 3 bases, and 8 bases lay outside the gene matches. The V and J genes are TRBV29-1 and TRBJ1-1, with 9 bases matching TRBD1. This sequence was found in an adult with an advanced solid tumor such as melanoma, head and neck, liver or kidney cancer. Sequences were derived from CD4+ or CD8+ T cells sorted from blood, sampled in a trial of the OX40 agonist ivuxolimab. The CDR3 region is CSVEDRGRSDTEAFF. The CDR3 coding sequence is TGCAGCGTTGAGGACAGGGGAAGGTCGGACACTGAAGCTTTCTTT.